These T cell receptor beta chains were read from a single sample in a study of control samples from healthy donors and cancer patients. The assay was immunoSEQ multiplex PCR, and TCRdb's table has in-frame clones only and misses some. The sample has about 98,000 clones; around 82% are singletons. Sequenced: blood. The receptors shown here come from a man aged 55-75 years in good health. CDR3s leave out the opening cysteine and the closing phenylalanine or tryptophan. A D gene is named only where the DNA matches it firmly.

D	V	J	CDR3
TRBD1	TRBV11-3	TRBJ2-1	ASSSGTGGFYNEQF
NA	TRBV24-1	TRBJ2-1	ATSGGSHHNEQF
NA	TRBV19	TRBJ1-1	ACGTGWNTEAF
NA	TRBV28	TRBJ2-3	ASSLRQGFTDTQY
TRBD1	TRBV5-1	TRBJ2-7	ASSTGQGTVQY
NA	TRBV27	TRBJ1-5	ASSLSVNQPQH
NA	TRBV20-1	TRBJ2-1	SALAGNEQF
NA	TRBV4-1	TRBJ2-3	ASSQVGGSYTDTQY
TRBD1	TRBV5-1	TRBJ2-7	ASSRDRGRSEQY
TRBD1	TRBV11-2	TRBJ1-6	ASSLDLNRGYNSPLH
NA	TRBV19	TRBJ1-1	ASSLQGNTEAF
TRBD1	TRBV7-9	TRBJ1-2	ASSLGDSTNGYT
NA	TRBV9	TRBJ2-1	ASSVAVRAGGGNEQF
TRBD2	TRBV18	TRBJ2-2	ASSRRTSGSTGELF
TRBD1	TRBV4-2	TRBJ1-3	ASSQDGQGAGNTIY
TRBD1	TRBV24-1	TRBJ2-2	ATRGQGDTGELF
NA	TRBV3-1/TRBV3-2	TRBJ2-2	ASSGGGRDTGELF
NA	TRBV30	TRBJ1-2	AWKYARQTTRVYGYT
TRBD2	TRBV4-1	TRBJ2-5	ASRLGGGRAGETQY
NA	TRBV28	TRBJ1-2	ASIYAGQGSNYGYT
TRBD1	TRBV30	TRBJ2-7	AWSLLMDTGVDEQY
TRBD2	TRBV7-9	TRBJ2-2	ASSFGLAGVRTGELF
NA	TRBV7-3	TRBJ1-1	ASSPQGDTEAF
TRBD2	TRBV3-1/TRBV3-2	TRBJ2-3	ASSLRGLAGATQY
TRBD1	TRBV2	TRBJ1-3	ASSPGTGRNTIY
NA	TRBV10-2	TRBJ2-3	ASSEERSTDTQY
TRBD1	TRBV7-9	TRBJ2-7	ASSGGQGTYEQY
NA	TRBV10-3	TRBJ1-1	ATREQKMNTEAF
TRBD2	TRBV4-2	TRBJ2-1	ASSQDSGRKYNEQF